The 4 T cell receptor beta chains below all came from one sample that was sequenced in a study of CD8 T cells in ankylosing spondylitis. TCRdb reprocessed the 5' RACE reads via MiXCR and lists one record per CDR3 protein. The table records 240,000 or so distinct CDR3 sequences, 8.6% of them present only once. The specimen sequenced was blood, either unsorted or a sorted T cell fraction (not recorded which). These receptors all come from a male donor with ankylosing spondylitis or in good health (not recorded which).

The table lists this clonotype with many counts. The chain recombines TRBV12-3 or TRBV12-4 with TRBJ1-1; no clear D. V was shortened by 2 bases and J by 2 bases, with 12 bases between the two germline ends. This CDR3 spans 15 amino acids. The CDR3 bases are TGTGCCAGCAGTTTAAGGAGACAATTAAACACTGAAGCTTTCTTT. Its protein product is CASSLRRQLNTEAFF.

This clonotype was seen at least ten times. The chain uses TRBV7-9 and TRBJ1-3, with D unresolved. Germline V CDR1 and CDR2: SEHNR, FQNEAQ (reference sequence). The V gene lost 6 bases and the J gene lost 3 bases, with 15 bases spanning the gap. The CDR3 consists of 15 residues. The CDR3 protein is CASRLTEEGGNTIYF. The CDR3 nucleotides are TGTGCCAGCAGATTGACCGAGGAAGGTGGAAACACCATATATTTT. The whole variable domain, filled in from reference TRBV7-9 and TRBJ1-3, reads DTGVSQNPRHKITKRGQNVTFRCDPISEHNRLYWYRQTLGQGPEFLTYFQNEAQLEKSRLLSDRFSAERPKGSFSTLEIQRTEQGDSAMYLCASRLTEEGGNTIYFGEGSWLTVV.

This clonotype was counted only a few times. The J gene is TRBJ2-4, the V gene TRBV20-1; the match to TRBD1 covers 7 bases. After removal of 5 bases from V and 0 bases from J, the junction contained 4 bases not matched to a gene. This CDR3 region has 14 residues. Looked up from germline, CDR1 is DFQATT and CDR2 is SNEGSKA (reference sequence). CDR3 coding DNA: TGCAGTGCTCGGGACAGCCTAGCCAAAAACATTCAGTACTTC. Translated: CSARDSLAKNIQYF.

This clonotype was counted many times. CDR3 in amino acids: CASSNQQGATNTGELFF. CDR3 DNA sequence: TGTGCCAGCAGTAATCAACAGGGGGCAACAAACACCGGGGAGCTGTTTTTT. The chain employs TRBV6-1 and TRBJ2-2, with 9 bases that match TRBD1. This CDR3 spans 17 amino acids. Germline CDR1 MNHNS, CDR2 SASEGT. Trimming took 5 bases from V and 2 from J; bases not matched to a gene: 9.